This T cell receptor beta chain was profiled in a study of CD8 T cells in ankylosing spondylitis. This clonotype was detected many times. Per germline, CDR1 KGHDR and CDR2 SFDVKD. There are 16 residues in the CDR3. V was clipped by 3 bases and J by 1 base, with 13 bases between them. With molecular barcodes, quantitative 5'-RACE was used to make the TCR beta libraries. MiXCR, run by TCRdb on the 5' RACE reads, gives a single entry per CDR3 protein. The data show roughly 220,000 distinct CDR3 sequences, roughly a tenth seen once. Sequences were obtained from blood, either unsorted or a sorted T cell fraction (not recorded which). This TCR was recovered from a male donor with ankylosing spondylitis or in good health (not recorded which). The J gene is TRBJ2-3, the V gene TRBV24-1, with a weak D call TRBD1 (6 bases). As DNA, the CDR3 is TGTGCCACCAGTGATCGCCAAGGGGGTGGCACAGATACGCAGTATTTT. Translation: CATSDRQGGGTDTQYF.